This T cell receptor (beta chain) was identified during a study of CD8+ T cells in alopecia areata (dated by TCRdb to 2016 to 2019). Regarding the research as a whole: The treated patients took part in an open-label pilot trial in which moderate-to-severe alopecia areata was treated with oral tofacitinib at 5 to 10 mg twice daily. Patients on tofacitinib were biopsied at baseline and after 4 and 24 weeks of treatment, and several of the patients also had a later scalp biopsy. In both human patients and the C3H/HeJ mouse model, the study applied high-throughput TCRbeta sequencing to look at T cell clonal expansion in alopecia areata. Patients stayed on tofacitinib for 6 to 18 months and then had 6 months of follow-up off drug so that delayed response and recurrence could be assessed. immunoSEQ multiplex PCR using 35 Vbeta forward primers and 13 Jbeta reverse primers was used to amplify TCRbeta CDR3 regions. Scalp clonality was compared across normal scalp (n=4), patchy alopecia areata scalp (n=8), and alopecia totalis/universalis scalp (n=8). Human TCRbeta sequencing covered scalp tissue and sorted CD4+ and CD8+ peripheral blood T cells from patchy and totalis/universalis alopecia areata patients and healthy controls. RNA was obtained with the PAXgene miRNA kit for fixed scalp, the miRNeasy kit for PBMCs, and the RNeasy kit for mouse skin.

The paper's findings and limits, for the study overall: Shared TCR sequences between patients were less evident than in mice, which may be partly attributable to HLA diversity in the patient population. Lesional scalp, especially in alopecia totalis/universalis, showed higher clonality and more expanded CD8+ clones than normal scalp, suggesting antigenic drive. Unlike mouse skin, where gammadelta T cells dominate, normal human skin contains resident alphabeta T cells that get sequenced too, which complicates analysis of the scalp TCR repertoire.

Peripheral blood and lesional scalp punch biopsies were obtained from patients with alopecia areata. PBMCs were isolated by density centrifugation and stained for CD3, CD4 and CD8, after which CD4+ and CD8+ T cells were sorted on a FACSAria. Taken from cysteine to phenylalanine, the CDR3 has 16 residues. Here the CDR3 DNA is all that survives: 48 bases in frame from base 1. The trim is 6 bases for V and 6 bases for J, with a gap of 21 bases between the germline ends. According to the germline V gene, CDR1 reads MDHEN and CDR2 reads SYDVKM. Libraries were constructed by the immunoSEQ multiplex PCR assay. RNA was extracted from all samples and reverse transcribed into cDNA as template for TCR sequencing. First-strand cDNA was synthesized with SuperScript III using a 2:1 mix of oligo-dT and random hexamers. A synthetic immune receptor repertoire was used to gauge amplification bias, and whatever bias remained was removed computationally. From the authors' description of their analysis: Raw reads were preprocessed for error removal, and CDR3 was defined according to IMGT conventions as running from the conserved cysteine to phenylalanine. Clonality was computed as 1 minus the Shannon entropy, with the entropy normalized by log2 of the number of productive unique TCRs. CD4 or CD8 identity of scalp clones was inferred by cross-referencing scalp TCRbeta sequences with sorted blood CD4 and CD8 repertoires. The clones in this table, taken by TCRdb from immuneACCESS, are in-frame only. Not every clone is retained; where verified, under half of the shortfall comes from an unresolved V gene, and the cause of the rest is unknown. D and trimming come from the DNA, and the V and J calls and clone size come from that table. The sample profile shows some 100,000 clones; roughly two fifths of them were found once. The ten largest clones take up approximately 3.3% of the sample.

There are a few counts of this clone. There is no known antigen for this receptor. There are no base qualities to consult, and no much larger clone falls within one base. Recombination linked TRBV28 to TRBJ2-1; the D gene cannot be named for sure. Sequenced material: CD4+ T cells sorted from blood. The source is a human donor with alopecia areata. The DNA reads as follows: TGTGCCAGCAGCTCCCCGGCGACTCCCCCGAGCAATGAGCAGTTCTTC. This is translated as CASSSPATPPSNEQFF.